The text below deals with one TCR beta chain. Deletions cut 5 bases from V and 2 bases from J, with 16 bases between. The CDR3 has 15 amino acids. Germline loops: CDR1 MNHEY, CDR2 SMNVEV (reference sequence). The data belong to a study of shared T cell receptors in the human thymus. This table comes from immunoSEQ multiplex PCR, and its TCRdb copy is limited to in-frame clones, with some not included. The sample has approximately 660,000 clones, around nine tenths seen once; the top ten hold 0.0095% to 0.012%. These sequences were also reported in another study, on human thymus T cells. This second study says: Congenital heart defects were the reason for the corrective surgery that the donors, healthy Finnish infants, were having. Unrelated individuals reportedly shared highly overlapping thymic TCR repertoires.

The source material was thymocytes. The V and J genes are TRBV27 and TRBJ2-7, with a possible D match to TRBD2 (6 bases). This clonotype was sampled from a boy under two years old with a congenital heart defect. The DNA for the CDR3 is TGTGCCAGCAGTCGGAGGGGTAGCCTAACCTACGAGCAGTACTTC. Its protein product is CASSRRGSLTYEQYF.